These 31 T cell receptor beta chains came from one sample sequenced in a study of blood T cell repertoires in COVID-19. The assay was immunoSEQ multiplex PCR, and TCRdb's table has in-frame clones only and misses some. The sample has some 160,000 clones; 79% are singletons. The sample consisted of peripheral blood. The receptor set was obtained from a man over 45 with active or convalescent COVID-19.

V is TRBV28 and J is TRBJ2-4, with unresolved D. This CDR3 comprises 15 residues. The V gene lost 5 bases and the J gene lost 2 bases, with 13 bases spanning the gap. Germline values: CDR1 MDHEN, CDR2 SYDVKM. CDR3 sequence: CASSKGGLTKNIQYF. The CDR3 region has the DNA TGTGCCAGCAGTAAAGGCGGTCTAACCAAAAACATTCAGTACTTC.

This clone was detected only once. The chain employs TRBV6-5 and TRBJ2-3; no reliable D call. The germline V and J ends were trimmed by 7 bases and 2 bases, with 7 bases remaining between them. Germline loops: CDR1 MNHEY, CDR2 SVGAGI. CDR3 size: 12 residues. This CDR3 reads CASTDSTDTQYF. The CDR3 DNA follows: TGTGCCAGCACCGACTCCACAGATACGCAGTATTTT.

This clone was observed at least ten times. The chain combines TRBV28 with TRBJ2-7; 14 bases are a match to TRBD2. The CDR3 runs to 16 residues. Trimming removed 5 bases from V and 2 bases from J; junction bases left unmatched: 5. CDR1 MDHEN and CDR2 SYDVKM come from the germline V gene. The chain's CDR3 is CASSRGLAGVAYEQYF. The CDR3 DNA sequence: TGTGCCAGCAGTAGGGGACTAGCGGGAGTGGCCTACGAGCAGTACTTC.

The V and J genes are TRBV7-8 and TRBJ2-3; 9 bases match TRBD2. Germline assignment: CDR1 SGHVS and CDR2 FQNEAQ. This CDR3 has 16 amino acids. With V trimmed by 1 base and J by 6 bases, 8 bases remained unmatched. This CDR3 is CASSLVTGLATDTQYF. CDR3 sequence (DNA): TGTGCCAGCAGCTTAGTGACGGGACTAGCAACGGATACGCAGTATTTT.

This clone was detected only a few times. CDR3 in amino acids: CASSLTGWNSPLHF. The CDR3 nucleotides read TGTGCCAGCAGTTTAACAGGGTGGAATTCACCCCTCCACTTT. The chain links TRBV28 to TRBJ1-6; D is perhaps TRBD1 (6 bases). The germline V and J ends were trimmed by 2 bases and 7 bases, with 9 bases remaining between them. The CDR3 extends over 14 amino acids. Germline V gives CDR1 MDHEN, CDR2 SYDVKM.

This clone was counted only a few times. This rearrangement joins TRBV11-2 to TRBJ1-1, with 7 positions matching TRBD1. The CDR3 is made up of 13 amino acids. Trimming took 5 bases from V and 3 from J; bases not matched to a gene: 3. Germline V gene data show CDR1 as SGHAT and CDR2 as FQNNGV. CDR3 in DNA: TGTGCCAGCAGCCCCGACAGGGACACTGAAGCTTTCTTT. Its protein is CASSPDRDTEAFF.

The chain employs TRBV7-3 and TRBJ1-1, with no clear D. Germline V gene data show CDR1 as SGHTA and CDR2 as FQGTGA. This CDR3 has 12 residues. Trimming removed 2 bases from V and 5 bases from J, with 6 bases in between. This chain's CDR3 is CASSLGVTEAFF. The CDR3 coding sequence is TGTGCCAGCAGCTTAGGAGTGACTGAAGCTTTCTTT.

V and J are TRBV10-2 and TRBJ2-7; D ambiguous. This CDR3 has 14 amino acids. Trimming pared 0 bases from V and 3 bases from J, leaving 9 bases between. CDR1 is WSHSY, CDR2 SAAADI, per germline. Here the CDR3 DNA reads TGCGCCAGCAGTGAGTCGGGCACTTACTACGAGCAGTACTTC. Translation: CASSESGTYYEQYF.

This clone appeared a few times. This chain links TRBV3-1 (or the pseudogene TRBV3-2) with TRBJ2-7; D not resolved. The V gene's germline CDR1 is LGHDT and CDR2 YNNKEL (reference sequence). The length of the CDR3 is 14 residues. V dropped 4 bases and J dropped 6 bases, with 16 bases sitting between them. CDR3 loop: CASSRQLPTSEQYF. For the CDR3, the DNA is TGTGCCAGCAGCCGCCAACTTCCTACGAGCGAGCAGTACTTC.

The rearrangement uses TRBV11-2 and TRBJ2-1; D possibly corresponds to TRBD1 (5 bases). Trimming left V 4 bases short and J 1 base short, with 14 bases between. Germline assignment: CDR1 SGHAT and CDR2 FQNNGV. The CDR3 extends over 16 amino acids. CDR3: CASSSQGFPSYNEQFF. The DNA for the CDR3 is TGTGCCAGCAGCTCCCAGGGATTCCCTTCCTACAATGAGCAGTTCTTC.

The chain combines TRBV19 with TRBJ2-1; 13 bases align to TRBD2. Germline trimming cut 8 bases from V and 6 bases from J; bases unmatched to any gene: 7. Germline CDR1 and CDR2: LNHDA and SQIVND (reference sequence). CDR3 length: 15 residues. The CDR3 here is CASAPGLAGANEQFF. The CDR3 region has the DNA TGTGCCAGTGCACCTGGACTAGCGGGAGCCAATGAGCAGTTCTTC.

The rearrangement uses TRBV3-1 (or the pseudogene TRBV3-2) and TRBJ2-1; 9 positions agree with TRBD1. CDR1 is LGHDT, CDR2 YNNKEL, per germline (reference sequence). V lost 2 bases, J lost 9 bases, and 8 bases stayed unmatched. This CDR3 is 15 amino acids long. The CDR3 region has the DNA TGTGCCAGCAGCCAAATGGGTACAGGGGGCTTTGAGCAGTTCTTC. Translation gives CASSQMGTGGFEQFF.

V is TRBV10-3 and J is TRBJ2-7; D remains ambiguous. The CDR3 has 16 residues. Germline V gives CDR1 ENHRY, CDR2 SYGVKD. V was cut by 3 bases and J by 0 bases, with 15 bases left in between. CDR3: CAISDGFADNSYEQYF. The CDR3 DNA reads as TGTGCCATCAGTGACGGTTTTGCTGACAACTCCTACGAGCAGTACTTC.

The J gene is TRBJ2-5, the V gene TRBV28, with 7 bases that match TRBD2. The CDR3 is 16 residues long. The germline CDR1 and CDR2 sequences are MDHEN and SYDVKM. The V segment lost 3 bases and the J segment 3 bases; nucleotides outside the gene matches: 10. CDR3 nucleotide sequence: TGTGCCAGCAGTTTTACGGTTGTGGCGGGGGAAGAGACCCAGTACTTC. This codes for CASSFTVVAGEETQYF.

V is TRBV4-1 and J is TRBJ1-3, with D uncertain. The CDR3 is 16 residues long. V lost 0 bases and J lost 3, with 12 bases in between. The germline V gene encodes CDR1 MGHRA and CDR2 YSYEKL. CDR3 loop: CASSQEPAGYGNTIYF. CDR3 nucleotide sequence: TGCGCCAGCAGCCAAGAGCCCGCGGGGTATGGAAACACCATATATTTT.

This clone occurred a few times. The chain recombines TRBV5-6 with TRBJ1-2; 8 bases agree with TRBD1. CDR3 length equals 15 residues. The ends lost 2 bases at V and 1 base at J; junction bases unmatched: 4. Per the germline V gene, CDR1 is SGHDT and CDR2 is YYEEEE. The CDR3 nucleotides read TGTGCCAGCAGCTTCGGACAGGGATATAACTATGGCTACACCTTC. It specifies CASSFGQGYNYGYTF.

This clone was seen once. The chain joins TRBV3-1 (or the pseudogene TRBV3-2) to TRBJ2-3, with D possibly matching TRBD2 (6 bases). The V end lost 0 bases, the J end lost 6 bases, and 16 bases lay between the germline ends. Germline V gene lookup returns CDR1 LGHDT and CDR2 YNNKEL (reference sequence). The CDR3 has 16 amino acids. Here the CDR3 reads CASSQDAGWEGDTQYF. CDR3 in DNA: TGTGCCAGCAGCCAAGATGCGGGGTGGGAAGGGGATACGCAGTATTTT.

The rearrangement uses TRBV18 and TRBJ2-5; D is undetermined. The CDR3 is made up of 15 amino acids. Germline CDR1 and CDR2: KGHSH and LQKENI. Trimming shortened V by 3 bases and J by 0 bases, and 11 bases separated the two germline ends. CDR3 DNA sequence: TGTGCCAGCTCACCCCCGGGTGGGTACCAAGAGACCCAGTACTTC. Translating it yields CASSPPGGYQETQYF.

The J gene is TRBJ2-7, the V gene TRBV19; 8 bases are shared with TRBD2. Germline V gene data show CDR1 as LNHDA and CDR2 as SQIVND (reference sequence). The length of the CDR3 is 15 residues. J gave up 4 bases and V 5 bases, and 10 bases lay outside the gene matches. Written as DNA, the CDR3 is TGTGCCAGTAGTTTGGCGGGAGGAAGGCCGTACGAGCAGTACTTC. Amino acids: CASSLAGGRPYEQYF.

This clone was seen a handful of times. The chain joins TRBV27 to TRBJ2-7; 8 bases line up with TRBD2. This CDR3 is 13 amino acids long. V dropped 8 bases and J dropped 5; count of bases not matched to a gene: 8. In germline, CDR1 is MNHEY, CDR2 SMNVEV (reference sequence). The CDR3 sequence: CASRLAPLDEQYF. Here the CDR3 DNA reads TGTGCCAGCCGACTAGCGCCTTTGGACGAGCAGTACTTC.

The V gene is TRBV7-8, the J gene TRBJ1-4; D gene uncertain. Germline V gene lookup returns CDR1 SGHVS and CDR2 FQNEAQ. The CDR3 contains 15 residues. Trimming shortened V by 0 bases and J by 5 bases, and 10 bases separated the two germline ends. The CDR3 here is CASSLAGGPNEKLFF. CDR3 DNA sequence: TGTGCCAGCAGCTTAGCTGGCGGTCCAAATGAAAAACTGTTTTTT. Full variable domain (outside the CDR3, taken from reference TRBV7-8 and TRBJ1-4): GAGVSQSPRYKVAKRGQDVALRCDPISGHVSLFWYQQALGQGPEFLTYFQNEAQLDKSGLPSDRFFAERPEGSVSTLKIQRTQQEDSAVYLCASSLAGGPNEKLFFGSGTQLSVL.

The V gene is TRBV5-1, the J gene TRBJ2-5, with 10 bases identical to TRBD1. This CDR3 comprises 14 residues. The germline V gene has CDR1 SGHRS and CDR2 YFSETQ. J gave up 13 bases and V 4 bases, and 13 bases lay outside the gene matches. The CDR3 region is CASSPGTGVPPTYF. In nucleotides, the CDR3 is TGCGCCAGCAGCCCCGGGACAGGGGTCCCCCCTACGTACTTC.

This clone is medium-sized (0.01 to 0.1%) within its sample. The chain links TRBV9 to TRBJ2-7; 9 bases fit TRBD1. V trimming: 0 bases; J trimming: 7 bases; junction bases outside the gene matches: 5. Germline V gene sequence: CDR1 SGDLS, CDR2 YYNGEE. CDR3 length: 14 amino acids. The CDR3, as DNA: TGTGCCAGCAGCGTAGGGACAGGGGTAATGGAGCAGTACTTC. Translated, it gives CASSVGTGVMEQYF.

This chain joins TRBV27 and TRBJ2-1; 9 bases line up with TRBD1. The CDR3 is 13 residues long. The ends lost 10 bases at V and 7 bases at J; junction bases unmatched: 8. From germline, CDR1 is MNHEY and CDR2 SMNVEV (reference sequence). CDR3 protein: CAKGTGQGNEQFF. The CDR3 DNA follows: TGTGCCAAAGGGACAGGGCAGGGGAATGAGCAGTTCTTC.

CDR3 sequence reads: CASSGQGALSGYTF. For the CDR3, the DNA is TGTGCCAGTAGCGGACAGGGGGCTTTGAGTGGCTACACCTTC. This sequence joins TRBV19 and TRBJ1-2; TRBD1 matches 11 bases. The CDR3 is made up of 14 amino acids. V trimming: 6 bases; J trimming: 7 bases; junction bases outside the gene matches: 7. CDR1 and CDR2 (germline): LNHDA, SQIVND (reference sequence). The full variable domain, with the rest looked up from reference TRBV19 and TRBJ1-2, is DGGITQSPKYLFRKEGQNVTLSCEQNLNHDAMYWYRQDPGQGLRLIYYSQIVNDFQKGDIAEGYSVSREKKESFPLTVTSAQKNPTAFYLCASSGQGALSGYTFGSGTRLTVV.

The gene calls are TRBV19 and TRBJ1-1, with D uncertain. The CDR3 loop spans 11 amino acids. With 6 bases removed from V and 10 bases from J, the gap between germline ends came to 12 bases. Germline V lookup: CDR1 LNHDA, CDR2 SQIVND (reference sequence). In DNA form, the CDR3 reads TGTGCCAGTAGCGTACAGTTTCGAGCTTTCTTT. Amino acids: CASSVQFRAFF.

The chain links TRBV29-1 to TRBJ2-2; D is unclear. CDR1 and CDR2 (germline): SQVTM, ANQGSEA. V gave up 2 bases and J gave up 7 bases, with 8 bases separating them. This CDR3 region has 12 residues. For the CDR3, the DNA is TGCAGCGTTGAATCTAGACGCGGGGAGCTGTTTTTT. Translated: CSVESRRGELFF.

The sample holds one count of this clone. The chain employs TRBV13 and TRBJ2-2, with no clear D. Per germline, CDR1 PRHDT and CDR2 FYEKMQ (reference sequence). There are 18 residues in the CDR3. Between the trimmed V and J ends, which lost 5 bases and 6 bases, there was a span of 25 bases. The CDR3 reads CASSRYTLSFSWSGELFF. In DNA, the CDR3 is TGTGCCAGCAGCCGCTATACTCTCTCTTTTTCTTGGTCCGGGGAGCTGTTTTTT.

The chain carries TRBV5-4 and TRBJ2-1; D is ambiguous. The V gene lost 4 bases and the J gene lost 10 bases, with 12 bases spanning the gap. The CDR3 is 12 residues long. Germline V lookup: CDR1 SGHNT, CDR2 YYREEE (reference sequence). The CDR3 here is CASSLVYGEQFF. CDR3 coding DNA: TGTGCCAGCAGCCTAGTGTATGGGGAGCAGTTCTTC.

CDR3 in amino acids: CASSPDRAAGYTF. The CDR3 DNA sequence: TGTGCCAGCTCACCTGACAGGGCGGCAGGCTACACCTTC. This rearrangement joins TRBV18 to TRBJ1-2; 7 nucleotides align to TRBD1. CDR1 is KGHSH and CDR2 is LQKENI in the germline V gene. Trimming took 3 bases from V and 8 from J; bases not matched to a gene: 6. This CDR3 spans 13 amino acids.

The rearrangement links TRBV18 to TRBJ1-1; weak D call: TRBD1 (6 bases). This CDR3 is built from 15 residues. Germline V gene sequence: CDR1 KGHSH, CDR2 LQKENI. Trimming removed 2 bases at V and 0 bases at J, with 10 bases between. The chain's CDR3 is CASSPTGTLNTEAFF. In DNA, the CDR3 is TGTGCCAGCTCACCAACAGGGACACTGAACACTGAAGCTTTCTTT.